This paragraph reports one T cell receptor beta chain. Its antigen is unknown. This CDR3 spans 14 amino acids. Trimming shortened V by 6 bases and J by 4 bases, and 13 bases separated the two germline ends. The data are from a study of T cell repertoires in cytomegalovirus infection. TCRdb reanalysed the reads using MiXCR and keeps one entry per CDR3 protein. The sample includes 570,000 or so distinct CDR3 sequences, just under 40% seen only once; the top ten take around 46%. This chain joins TRBV12-3 or TRBV12-4 and TRBJ2-1; D unresolved. The TCR comes from a human donor in good health (CMV status not recorded). Some clones in this sample may be carry-over from other donors' samples. Specimen: cultured PBMCs, collected from culture after CMV antigen stimulation. The chain's CDR3 is CASRRTDLYNEQFF. DNA of the CDR3: TGTGCCAGCAGGCGGACGGACCTTTACAATGAGCAGTTCTTC.